This T cell receptor (beta chain) was recorded in a study of blood T cell repertoires in COVID-19. Here immunoSEQ multiplex PCR was the method, and the copy in TCRdb shows in-frame clones only, minus some. The sample carries under 250,000 clones, about 89% recorded once. This CDR3 has 15 amino acids. V lost 7 bases to trimming and J lost 4 bases; unmatched junction nucleotides: 11. Germline V gene data show CDR1 as MDHEN and CDR2 as SYDVKM. The source is a woman between 55 and 75 years old who had recovered from COVID-19. The source material was peripheral blood. This chain joins TRBV28 and TRBJ1-2, with TRBD1 matching over 8 bases. The CDR3 sequence is CASNLIGQGFYGYTF. The CDR3 nucleotides are TGTGCCAGCAACCTGATCGGACAGGGTTTCTATGGCTACACCTTC.